The 10 T cell receptor beta chains below were found in one sample sequenced in a study of T cell clonotyping in hematopoietic cell transplantation. Sequenced by immunoSEQ multiplex PCR; TCRdb stores in-frame clones only, minus some. Among 5,900 or so clones listed, about nine tenths were seen once. The specimen comprised peripheral blood mononuclear cells, sampled 100 days after allogeneic stem cell transplant. The receptors stem from a male patient aged 35-50 years who had an allogeneic stem cell transplant from an unrelated donor, so the T cells may come from the graft donor. Some clones in this sample may be carry-over from other donors' samples.

The genes are TRBV6-5 and TRBJ1-5; D is undetermined. The CDR3 extends over 13 amino acids. The germline CDR1 and CDR2 sequences are MNHEY and SVGAGI. Between the trimmed V and J ends, which lost 4 bases and 6 bases, there was a span of 10 bases. CDR3 sequence (DNA): TGTGCCAGCAGTTCCTCGAACGCTCAGCCCCAGCATTTT. Translated: CASSSSNAQPQHF.

The V gene is TRBV5-1, the J gene TRBJ2-7; the D is unclear. The V and J ends lost 5 bases and 3 bases respectively, with 12 bases between them. Per germline, CDR1 SGHRS and CDR2 YFSETQ. CDR3 length: 13 amino acids. CDR3 region: CASRGGGVYEQYF. DNA for the CDR3: TGCGCCAGCAGAGGCGGTGGGGTCTACGAGCAGTACTTC.

The rearrangement uses TRBV7-2 and TRBJ2-7; D gene uncertain. Trimming took off 4 bases at V and 2 bases at J, with 9 bases between the two ends. Per the germline V gene, CDR1 is SGHTA and CDR2 is FQGNSA. The CDR3 sequence is 13 residues long. The CDR3 is CASSYVGAYEQYF. CDR3 bases: TGTGCCAGCAGCTACGTTGGGGCCTACGAGCAGTACTTC.

The chain couples TRBV5-1 to TRBJ1-1; no clear D. Trimming removed 1 base from V and 6 bases from J, with 10 bases in between. The germline gives CDR1 SGHRS, CDR2 YFSETQ. The CDR3 length is 13 residues. CDR3 amino acids: CASSLNEISEAFF. CDR3 DNA: TGCGCCAGCAGCTTGAATGAGATATCTGAAGCTTTCTTT.

The J gene is TRBJ2-2, the V gene TRBV28, with D possibly being TRBD2 (7 bases). The CDR3 length is 14 residues. Germline V gene data show CDR1 as MDHEN and CDR2 as SYDVKM. The germline V and J ends were trimmed by 6 bases and 4 bases, with 12 bases remaining between them. The CDR3 coding sequence is TGTGCCAGCAGCGGGGGGCGTTTCACCGGGGAGCTGTTTTTT. This encodes CASSGGRFTGELFF.

As DNA, the CDR3 is TGTGCCAGCAGCGGGGGTGTAGATCAGCCCCAGCATTTT. Translated: CASSGGVDQPQHF. The gene calls are TRBV9 and TRBJ1-5; D gene unclear. The CDR3 has 13 amino acids. Trimming cost V 3 bases and J 5 bases, with 9 bases left between them. Germline CDR1 reads SGDLS; CDR2 reads YYNGEE.

CDR3 nucleotides: TGTGCCAGCAGTTACGGTAGCGGGGGGGCAGAAGATACGCAGTATTTT. Residues: CASSYGSGGAEDTQYF. The chain links TRBV27 to TRBJ2-3, with 11 bases aligning to TRBD2. In germline, CDR1 is MNHEY, CDR2 SMNVEV (reference sequence). The ends lost 4 bases at V and 5 bases at J; junction bases unmatched: 8. The CDR3 loop spans 16 amino acids.

This clone came up a few times. The rearrangement uses TRBV28 and TRBJ2-2; 12 bases map to TRBD2. CDR3 size: 17 residues. V lost 0 bases, J lost 6 bases, and 5 bases stayed unmatched. CDR1 and CDR2 from the germline V gene are MDHEN and SYDVKM. CDR3 DNA: TGTGCCAGCAGTTTATGGGTTCTAGCGGGGGGGCCCGGGGAGCTGTTTTTT. Its translation: CASSLWVLAGGPGELFF.

This clone was seen only once. The CDR3 spells CASSLVLGDTGELFF. The CDR3 DNA reads TGTGCCAGCAGCTTAGTCTTAGGGGACACCGGGGAGCTGTTTTTT. This chain uses TRBV7-9 with TRBJ2-2, with D possibly matching TRBD1 (5 bases). Germline assignment: CDR1 SEHNR and CDR2 FQNEAQ (reference sequence). The V end was cut by 1 base, the J end by 3 bases, with 9 bases between. The CDR3 runs to 15 residues.

In DNA form, the CDR3 reads TGTGCCAGCACTCTAGAGGCAGGGAAGATTATAGAAGGCTACACCTTC. Protein product: CASTLEAGKIIEGYTF. This chain uses TRBV2 with TRBJ1-2; D possibly corresponds to TRBD1 (5 bases). V dropped 7 bases and J dropped 8 bases, with 26 bases sitting between them. The CDR3 loop spans 16 amino acids. From germline, CDR1 is SNHLY and CDR2 FYNNEI.